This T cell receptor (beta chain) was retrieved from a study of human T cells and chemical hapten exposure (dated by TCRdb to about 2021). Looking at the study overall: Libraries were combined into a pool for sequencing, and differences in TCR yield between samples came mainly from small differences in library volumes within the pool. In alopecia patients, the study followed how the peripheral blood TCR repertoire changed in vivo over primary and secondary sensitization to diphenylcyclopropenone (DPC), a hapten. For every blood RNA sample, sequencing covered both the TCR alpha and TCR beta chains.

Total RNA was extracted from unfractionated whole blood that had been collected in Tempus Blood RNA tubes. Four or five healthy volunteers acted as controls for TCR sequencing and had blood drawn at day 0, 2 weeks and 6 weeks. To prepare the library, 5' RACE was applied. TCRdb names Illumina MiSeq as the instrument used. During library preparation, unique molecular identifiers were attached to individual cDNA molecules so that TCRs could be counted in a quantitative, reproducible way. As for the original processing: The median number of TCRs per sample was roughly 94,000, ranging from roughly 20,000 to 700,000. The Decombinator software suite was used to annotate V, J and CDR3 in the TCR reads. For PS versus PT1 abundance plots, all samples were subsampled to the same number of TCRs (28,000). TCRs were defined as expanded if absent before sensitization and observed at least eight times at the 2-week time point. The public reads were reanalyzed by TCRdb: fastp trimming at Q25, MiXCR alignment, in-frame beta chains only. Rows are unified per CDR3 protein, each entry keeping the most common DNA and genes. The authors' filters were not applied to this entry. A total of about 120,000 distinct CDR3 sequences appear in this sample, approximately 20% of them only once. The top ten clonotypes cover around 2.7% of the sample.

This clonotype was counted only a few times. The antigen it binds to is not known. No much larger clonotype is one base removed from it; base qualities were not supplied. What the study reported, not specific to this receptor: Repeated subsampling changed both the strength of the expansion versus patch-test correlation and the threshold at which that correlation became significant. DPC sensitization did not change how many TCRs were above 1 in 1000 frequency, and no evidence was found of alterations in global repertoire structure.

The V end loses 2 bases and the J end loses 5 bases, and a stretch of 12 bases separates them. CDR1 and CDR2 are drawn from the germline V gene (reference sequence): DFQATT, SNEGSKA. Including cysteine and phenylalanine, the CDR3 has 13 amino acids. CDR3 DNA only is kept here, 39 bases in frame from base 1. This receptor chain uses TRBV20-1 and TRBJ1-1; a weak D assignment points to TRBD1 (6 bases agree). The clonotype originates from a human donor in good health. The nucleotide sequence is TGCAGTGCTAGAAAGTGGGGGCTAACTGAAGCTTTCTTT. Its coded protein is CSARKWGLTEAFF.